Sequencing of this T cell receptor (beta chain) was carried out in a study of T cell responses to AZD1222 COVID-19 vaccine. Study-level results: None of the repertoires were sampled until the peak T cell response had passed.

The repertoire was sequenced with immunoSEQ multiplex PCR; TCRdb's copy has only in-frame clones and lacks some. In the table there are approximately 160,000 clones, 90% of which are singletons. V dropped 3 bases and J dropped 1 base, with 6 bases sitting between them. Germline-derived CDR1 and CDR2 are SNHLY and FYNNEI. The CDR3 is 13 residues long. As regards this clone: Its antigen is still unknown.

The V and J genes are TRBV2 and TRBJ1-2; D gene unclear. This sequence originates from an adult in good health. The material was peripheral blood, obtained on day 0 of AZD1222 vaccination. DNA of the CDR3: TGTGCCAGCAGTGAGACACTTAACTATGGCTACACCTTC. Its protein is CASSETLNYGYTF.